This T cell receptor (beta chain) was identified during a study of T cell repertoires in cytomegalovirus infection. This clonotype has ten or more counts. TCRdb re-analysed the reads in MiXCR, keeping a single row per CDR3 protein. The sample shows fewer than 200,000 distinct CDR3 sequences, 7.5% to 10% of them seen only once. Sequenced material: PBMCs. This sequence was found in a human donor in good health (CMV status not recorded). Some clones in this sample may be carry-over from other donors' samples.

CDR3 sequence: CASSPGTSNYGYTF. The CDR3 region has the DNA TGTGCCAGCAGCCCCGGGACATCTAACTATGGCTACACCTTC. The chain is built from TRBV28 and TRBJ1-2, with a tentative D call TRBD1 (6 bases). From germline, CDR1 is MDHEN and CDR2 SYDVKM. The CDR3 totals 14 residues. The germline V and J ends were trimmed by 6 bases and 0 bases, with 11 bases remaining between them.